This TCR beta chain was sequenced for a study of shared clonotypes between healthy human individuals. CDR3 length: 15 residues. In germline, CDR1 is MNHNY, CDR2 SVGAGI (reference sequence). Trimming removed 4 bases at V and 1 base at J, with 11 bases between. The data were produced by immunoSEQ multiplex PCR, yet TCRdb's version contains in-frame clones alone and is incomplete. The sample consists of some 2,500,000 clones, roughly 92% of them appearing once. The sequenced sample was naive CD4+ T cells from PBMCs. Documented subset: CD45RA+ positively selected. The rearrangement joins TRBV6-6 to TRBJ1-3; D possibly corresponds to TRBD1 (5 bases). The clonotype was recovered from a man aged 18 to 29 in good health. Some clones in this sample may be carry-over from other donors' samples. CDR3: CASSSLGGSGNTIYF. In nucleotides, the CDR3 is TGTGCCAGCAGTTCTCTGGGGGGGTCTGGAAACACCATATATTTT.